The rows below give T cell receptor beta chains drawn from one sample of a study of blood T cell repertoires in COVID-19. TCRdb's copy holds only in-frame clones and misses some; the assay was immunoSEQ multiplex PCR. The sample yields about 200,000 clones, 80% to 90% seen once. The sample was peripheral blood. These receptors all stem from a man older than 75 with acute or convalescent COVID-19. CDR3s include the opening cysteine and the closing phenylalanine or tryptophan. The D gene is left open where the match is weak. Rows give clone size only sometimes, using once, few, many, or a class for an expanded clone.

j_call d_call v_call clone_size cdr3_aa cdr3_nt
TRBJ1-1 - TRBV23-1 - CASRYRSGNTEAFF TGCGCCAGCAGGTACAGATCAGGGAACACTGAAGCTTTCTTT
TRBJ2-7 TRBD1 TRBV27 - CASKGQGLGEQYF TGTGCCAGCAAAGGACAGGGTCTGGGTGAGCAGTACTTC
TRBJ1-4 TRBD1 TRBV19 once CASSRTGRSEKLFF TGTGCCAGTAGCCGGACAGGGAGAAGCGAAAAACTGTTTTTT
TRBJ2-1 - TRBV19 - CASSPRQGHNEQFF TGTGCCAGTAGTCCCCGTCAGGGTCACAATGAGCAGTTCTTC
TRBJ2-7 - TRBV2 - CASSEDRGFEQYF TGTGCCAGCAGTGAGGACAGAGGCTTCGAGCAGTACTTC
TRBJ2-3 - TRBV2 - CASRFQGSTDTQYF TGTGCCAGCAGATTCCAGGGGTCGACAGATACGCAGTATTTT
TRBJ2-4 - TRBV3-1/TRBV3-2 - CASSQGWQGKNIQYF TGTGCCAGCAGCCAAGGATGGCAGGGGAAAAACATTCAGTACTTC
TRBJ1-1 TRBD1 TRBV7-3 - CASSPGTGINEAFF TGTGCCAGCAGCCCCGGGACAGGGATCAATGAAGCTTTCTTT
TRBJ1-5 - TRBV6-6 - CASTTTEAQPQHF TGTGCCAGCACCACCACGGAGGCTCAGCCCCAGCATTTT
TRBJ2-2 - TRBV5-1 once CASSLVVRGNTGELFF TGCGCCAGCAGCTTGGTAGTCAGAGGAAACACCGGGGAGCTGTTTTTT
TRBJ1-2 - TRBV19 - CASSTTMGGLNYGYTF TGTGCCAGTAGTACCACCATGGGCGGACTTAACTATGGCTACACCTTC
TRBJ2-7 TRBD1 TRBV7-8 - CASSLGTGPVEQYF TGTGCCAGCAGCTTGGGGACAGGGCCGGTCGAGCAGTACTTC
TRBJ2-1 TRBD2 TRBV30 - CAWSGGGNEQFF TGTGCCTGGAGTGGGGGAGGGAATGAGCAGTTCTTC
TRBJ2-7 TRBD1 TRBV5-4 few CASSLGGDRVYEQYF TGTGCCAGCAGCTTGGGTGGGGACAGGGTCTACGAGCAGTACTTC
TRBJ2-2 - TRBV11-3 - CASSLGLLGGGTGELFF TGTGCCAGCAGCTTAGGCCTACTAGGCGGAGGAACCGGGGAGCTGTTTTTT
TRBJ1-1 - TRBV19 - CASSSQGSLNTEAFF TGTGCCAGTAGTTCCCAGGGCTCCTTGAACACTGAAGCTTTCTTT
TRBJ2-2 - TRBV3-1/TRBV3-2 once CASSQDPRGELFF TGTGCCAGCAGCCAAGACCCCCGGGGGGAGCTGTTTTTT
TRBJ1-3 - TRBV21-1 - CASSKRRVVSSGNTIYF TGTGCCAGCAGCAAACGCCGGGTAGTCTCCTCTGGAAACACCATATATTTT
TRBJ1-6 - TRBV5-1 - CASSSEYNSPLHF TGCGCCAGCAGCTCTGAGTATAATTCACCCCTCCACTTT
TRBJ1-1 - TRBV12-3/TRBV12-4 - CASSLGLVAFF TGTGCCAGCAGTTTGGGCCTGGTAGCTTTCTTT
TRBJ2-1 - TRBV4-2 - CASSQDWGRGEQFF TGTGCCAGCAGCCAAGACTGGGGCAGGGGTGAGCAGTTCTTC